The 16 T cell receptor beta chains below were found in one sample sequenced in a study of T cell responses to AZD1222 COVID-19 vaccine. Data came from immunoSEQ multiplex PCR; TCRdb stores just in-frame clones and leaves some out. The sample yields approximately 200,000 clones, approximately 89% seen once. This specimen consisted of peripheral blood, obtained 28 days after the second AZD1222 dose. These receptors all come from an adult who received the AZD1222 COVID-19 vaccine.

This chain uses TRBV6-5 with TRBJ1-2; the match to TRBD1 covers 8 bases. The junction had 6 bases not matched to a gene; V was cut back by 2 bases and J by 4 bases. The CDR3 is 15 amino acids. CDR1 MNHEY and CDR2 SVGAGI come from the germline V gene. This CDR3 reads CASSYGTTGGYGYTF. The CDR3, as DNA: TGTGCCAGCAGTTACGGAACAACAGGGGGCTATGGCTACACCTTC.

This chain joins TRBV6-2 or TRBV6-3 and TRBJ1-5; D is unclear. The CDR3 is made up of 16 amino acids. Germline-derived CDR1 and CDR2 are MNHEY and SVGEGT. Trimming removed 6 bases at V and 1 base at J, with 16 bases between. The CDR3 DNA sequence: TGTGCCAGCAGCCAACAGAGTTGGAGGAGCAATCAGCCCCAGCATTTT. Its protein product is CASSQQSWRSNQPQHF.

The chain recombines TRBV28 with TRBJ2-3, with TRBD2 matching over 10 bases. The V gene end was trimmed by 7 bases and the J gene end by 0 bases; junction bases not matched to a gene: 7. Germline V gene sequence: CDR1 MDHEN, CDR2 SYDVKM. This CDR3 spans 16 amino acids. CDR3 sequence (DNA): TGTGCCAGCACGAGAAAGACTAGCGGGAGCACAGATACGCAGTATTTT. Protein sequence: CASTRKTSGSTDTQYF.

The chain carries TRBV18 and TRBJ1-5; D is ambiguous. In germline, CDR1 is KGHSH, CDR2 LQKENI. Trimming took 1 base from V and 4 from J, leaving 2 bases between them. The CDR3 is 12 amino acids. The CDR3 bases are TGTGCCAGCTCACCACGGAATCAGCCCCAGCATTTT. It codes for CASSPRNQPQHF.

The DNA for the CDR3 is TGTGCCAGCAGCGTGGACAGGGCGGGTAAAGCCAACGTCCTGACTTTC. Translated: CASSVDRAGKANVLTF. This chain links TRBV9 with TRBJ2-6; 8 bases map to TRBD1. This CDR3 has 16 residues. Germline CDR1 is SGDLS and CDR2 is YYNGEE. The V gene end was trimmed by 2 bases and the J gene end by 7 bases; junction bases not matched to a gene: 8.

V and J are TRBV29-1 and TRBJ2-1, with 10 bases fitting TRBD2. The germline CDR1 and CDR2 sequences are SQVTM and ANQGSEA. The V gene end was trimmed by 4 bases and the J gene end by 4 bases; junction bases not matched to a gene: 4. CDR3 length equals 14 residues. The CDR3 protein is CSVVLAGDYNEQFF. CDR3 DNA: TGCAGCGTTGTCCTAGCGGGAGATTACAATGAGCAGTTCTTC.

The chain joins TRBV5-1 to TRBJ1-4; 8 bases fit TRBD1. The J segment lost 3 bases and the V segment lost 3 bases, leaving 4 bases of the junction unmatched. From germline, CDR1 is SGHRS and CDR2 YFSETQ. The CDR3 consists of 15 residues. CDR3 bases: TGCGCCAGCAGCTGGTCGACAGGGGCTAATGAAAAACTGTTTTTT. The encoded protein is CASSWSTGANEKLFF.

This chain joins TRBV25-1 and TRBJ1-4, with 10 bases identical to TRBD1. The CDR3 length is 16 residues. CDR1 is MGHDK, CDR2 SYGVNS, per germline. V trimming: 3 bases; J trimming: 0 bases; junction bases outside the gene matches: 1. CDR3 nucleotides: TGTGCCAGCAGTGAGACAGGGGGCCCAACTAATGAAAAACTGTTTTTT. Its protein is CASSETGGPTNEKLFF. Supplemented by reference TRBV25-1 and TRBJ1-4, the full variable domain reads EADIYQTPRYLVIGTGKKITLECSQTMGHDKMYWYQQDPGMELHLIHYSYGVNSTEKGDLSSESTVSRIRTEHFPLTLESARPSHTSQYLCASSETGGPTNEKLFFGSGTQLSVL.

The rearrangement uses TRBV6-5 and TRBJ1-5; possibly TRBD1 for D (5 bases). The V and J ends lost 6 bases and 8 bases respectively, with 17 bases between them. CDR1 MNHEY and CDR2 SVGAGI come from the germline V gene. The CDR3 is 14 residues long. The CDR3 here is CASSPGLMGKPQHF. CDR3 in DNA: TGTGCCAGCAGCCCGGGACTAATGGGGAAGCCCCAGCATTTT.

The rearrangement uses TRBV7-9 and TRBJ1-1; TRBD1 aligns across 10 bases. The CDR3 is made up of 14 amino acids. The ends lost 1 base at V and 4 bases at J; junction bases unmatched: 0. CDR1 is SEHNR, CDR2 FQNEAQ, per germline (reference sequence). CDR3 nucleotides: TGTGCCAGCAGCTTAGGACAGGGGGCCACTGAAGCTTTCTTT. It encodes CASSLGQGATEAFF.

The rearrangement uses TRBV7-2 and TRBJ1-1; 7 bases fit TRBD1. The CDR3 is 18 amino acids. V was pared by 5 bases and J by 3 bases, with 18 bases of the junction left unmatched. Germline CDR1 and CDR2: SGHTA and FQGNSA. CDR3 DNA sequence: TGTGCCAGCAGCGTGGGACAGAGGAATAGGCGCGGCGACACTGAAGCTTTCTTT. Protein: CASSVGQRNRRGDTEAFF.

This chain connects TRBV10-3 to TRBJ2-1, with TRBD2 matching over 15 bases. CDR3 length: 18 amino acids. CDR1 is ENHRY, CDR2 SYGVKD, per germline. V was pared by 0 bases and J by 3 bases, with 3 bases of the junction left unmatched. As DNA, the CDR3 is TGTGCCATCAGTGAGTCAGGACTAGCGGGAGGGGTCTACAATGAGCAGTTCTTC. Translating it yields CAISESGLAGGVYNEQFF.

V and J are TRBV7-2 and TRBJ1-3; no clear D. Germline V gene lookup returns CDR1 SGHTA and CDR2 FQGNSA. V lost 3 bases and J lost 0, with 12 bases in between. The CDR3 covers 16 residues. The CDR3 coding sequence is TGTGCCAGCAGCTTTAGGACGGTTGGCTCTGGAAACACCATATATTTT. Translated: CASSFRTVGSGNTIYF.

Turning to this clone: This specimen includes other DNA sequences encoding the same CDR3. The rearrangement joins TRBV7-2 to TRBJ2-1; D may be TRBD2 (6 bases). Germline CDR1 is SGHTA and CDR2 is FQGNSA. This CDR3 is 15 amino acids long. Trimming removed 1 base from V and 1 base from J, with 8 bases in between. The CDR3 spells CASSLGGDSYNEQFF. DNA for the CDR3: TGTGCCAGCAGCTTAGGCGGGGATTCCTACAATGAGCAGTTCTTC.

CDR3 DNA: TGTGCCTGGAGTTACGGACAGGGAAAAAATTCACCCCTCCACTTT. It codes for CAWSYGQGKNSPLHF. This rearrangement joins TRBV30 to TRBJ1-6; 8 nucleotides align to TRBD1. Germline lookup yields CDR1 GTSNPN and CDR2 SVGIG (reference sequence). V was clipped by 2 bases and J by 7 bases; unmatched bases: 7. CDR3 size: 15 residues.

The chain has TRBV10-1 and TRBJ1-1; D not resolved. Trimming cost V 2 bases and J 11 bases, with 15 bases left between them. This CDR3 is 13 amino acids long. Looked up from germline, CDR1 is WNHNN and CDR2 is SYGVQD (reference sequence). The CDR3 here is CASSELIDSRAFF. CDR3 in DNA: TGCGCCAGCAGTGAGCTGATCGACTCGAGGGCTTTCTTT.